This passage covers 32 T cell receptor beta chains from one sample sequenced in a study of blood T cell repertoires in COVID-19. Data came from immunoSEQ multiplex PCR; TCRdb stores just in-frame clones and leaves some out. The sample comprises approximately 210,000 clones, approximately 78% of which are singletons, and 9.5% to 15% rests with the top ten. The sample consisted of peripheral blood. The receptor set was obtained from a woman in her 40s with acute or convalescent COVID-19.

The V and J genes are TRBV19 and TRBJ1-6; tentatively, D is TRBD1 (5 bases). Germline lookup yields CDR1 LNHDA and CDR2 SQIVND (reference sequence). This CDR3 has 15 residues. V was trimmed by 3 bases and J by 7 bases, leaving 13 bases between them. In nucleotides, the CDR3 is TGTGCCAGTAGTATTAGGGGATCAGGGAATTCACCCCTCCACTTT. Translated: CASSIRGSGNSPLHF.

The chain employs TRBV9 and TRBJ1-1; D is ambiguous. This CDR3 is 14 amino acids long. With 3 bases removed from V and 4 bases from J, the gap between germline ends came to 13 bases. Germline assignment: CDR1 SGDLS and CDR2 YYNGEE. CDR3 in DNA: TGTGCCAGCAGCGCAGGACCGGAGGGCACTGAAGCTTTCTTT. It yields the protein CASSAGPEGTEAFF.

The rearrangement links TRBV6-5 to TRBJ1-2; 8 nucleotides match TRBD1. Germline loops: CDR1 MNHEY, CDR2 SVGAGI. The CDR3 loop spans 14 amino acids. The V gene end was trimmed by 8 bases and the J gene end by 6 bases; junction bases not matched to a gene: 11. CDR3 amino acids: CASRIGRTGNGYTF. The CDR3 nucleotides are TGTGCCAGCCGGATTGGAAGGACAGGGAATGGCTACACCTTC.

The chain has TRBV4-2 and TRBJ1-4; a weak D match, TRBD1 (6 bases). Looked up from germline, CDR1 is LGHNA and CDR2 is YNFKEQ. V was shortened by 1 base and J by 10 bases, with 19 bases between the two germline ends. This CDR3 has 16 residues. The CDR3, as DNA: TGTGCCAGCAGCCAAGTGGCGTCAGGGGACGCCAGAAAACTGTTTTTT. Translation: CASSQVASGDARKLFF.

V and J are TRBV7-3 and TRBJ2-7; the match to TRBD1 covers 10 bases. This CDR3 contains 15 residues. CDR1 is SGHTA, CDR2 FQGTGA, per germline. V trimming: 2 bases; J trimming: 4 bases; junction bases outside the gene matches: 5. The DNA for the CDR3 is TGTGCCAGCAGCTTATTTGGGACAGGGGAATACGAGCAGTACTTC. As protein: CASSLFGTGEYEQYF.

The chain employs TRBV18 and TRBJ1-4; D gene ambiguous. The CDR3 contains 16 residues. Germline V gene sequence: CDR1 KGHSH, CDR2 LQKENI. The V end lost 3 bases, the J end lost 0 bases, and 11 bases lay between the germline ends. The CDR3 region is CASSPGQKATNEKLFF. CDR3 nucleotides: TGTGCCAGCTCACCTGGGCAGAAGGCAACTAATGAAAAACTGTTTTTT.

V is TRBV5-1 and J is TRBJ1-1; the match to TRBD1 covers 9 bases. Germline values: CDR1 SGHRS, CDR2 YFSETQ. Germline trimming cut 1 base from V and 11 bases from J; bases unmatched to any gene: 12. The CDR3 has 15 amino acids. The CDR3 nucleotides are TGCGCCAGCAGCTTGTCCCCGGGGACAGGGACTATGGCTTTCTTT. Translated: CASSLSPGTGTMAFF. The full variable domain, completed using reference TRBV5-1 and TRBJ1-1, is KAGVTQTPRYLIKTRGQQVTLSCSPISGHRSVSWYQQTPGQGLQFLFEYFSETQRNKGNFPGRFSGRQFSNSRSEMNVSTLELGDSALYLCASSLSPGTGTMAFFGQGTRLTVV.

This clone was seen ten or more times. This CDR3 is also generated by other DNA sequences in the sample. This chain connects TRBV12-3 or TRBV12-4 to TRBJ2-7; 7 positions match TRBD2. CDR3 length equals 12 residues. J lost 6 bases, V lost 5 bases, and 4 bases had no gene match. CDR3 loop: CASSARLAEQYF. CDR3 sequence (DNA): TGTGCCAGCAGTGCTCGACTAGCCGAGCAGTACTTC.

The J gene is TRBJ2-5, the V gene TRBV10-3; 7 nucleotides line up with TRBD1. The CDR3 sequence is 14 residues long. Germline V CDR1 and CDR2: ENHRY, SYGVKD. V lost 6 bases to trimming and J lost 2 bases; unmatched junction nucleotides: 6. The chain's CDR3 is CAISQGDSQETQYF. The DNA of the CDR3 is TGTGCCATCAGCCAGGGGGATTCGCAAGAGACCCAGTACTTC.

The CDR3 sequence is CATSKRGGSGANVLTF. The DNA for the CDR3 is TGTGCCACCAGCAAACGGGGAGGGTCTGGGGCCAACGTCCTGACTTTC. The genes are TRBV15 and TRBJ2-6; 7 nucleotides align to TRBD2. The length of the CDR3 is 16 residues. The trim removed 4 bases at V and 1 base at J, leaving 4 bases unmatched. Germline assignment: CDR1 LNHNV and CDR2 YYDKDF (reference sequence).

DNA for the CDR3: TGTGCCAGCAGTTACTCGCAGGCCAGCTACGAGCAGTACTTC. The encoded protein is CASSYSQASYEQYF. V usage is TRBV6-5 and J usage is TRBJ2-7; D remains unclear. The CDR3 length is 14 residues. Germline V gives CDR1 MNHEY, CDR2 SVGAGI. V lost 0 bases to trimming and J lost 3 bases, with 9 bases between them.

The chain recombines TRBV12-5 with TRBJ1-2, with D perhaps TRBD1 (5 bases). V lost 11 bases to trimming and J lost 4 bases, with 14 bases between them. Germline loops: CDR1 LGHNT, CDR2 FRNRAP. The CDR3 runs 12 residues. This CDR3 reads CASARGSYGYTF. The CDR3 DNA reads TGTGCTTCCGCAAGGGGCTCCTATGGCTACACCTTC.

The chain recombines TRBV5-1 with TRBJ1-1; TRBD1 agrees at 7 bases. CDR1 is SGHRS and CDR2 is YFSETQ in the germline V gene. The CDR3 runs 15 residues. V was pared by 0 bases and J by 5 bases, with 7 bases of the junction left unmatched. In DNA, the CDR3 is TGCGCCAGCAGCTTGGGGGCAGGGGGAAGGACTGAAGCTTTCTTT. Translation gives CASSLGAGGRTEAFF. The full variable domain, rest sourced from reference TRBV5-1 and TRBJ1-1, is KAGVTQTPRYLIKTRGQQVTLSCSPISGHRSVSWYQQTPGQGLQFLFEYFSETQRNKGNFPGRFSGRQFSNSRSEMNVSTLELGDSALYLCASSLGAGGRTEAFFGQGTRLTVV.

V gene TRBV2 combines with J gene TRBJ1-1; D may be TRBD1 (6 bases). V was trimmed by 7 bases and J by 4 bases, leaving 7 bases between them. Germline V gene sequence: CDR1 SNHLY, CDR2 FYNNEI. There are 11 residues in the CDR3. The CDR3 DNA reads TGTGCCAGCACAGGGGTCACTGAAGCTTTCTTT. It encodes CASTGVTEAFF.

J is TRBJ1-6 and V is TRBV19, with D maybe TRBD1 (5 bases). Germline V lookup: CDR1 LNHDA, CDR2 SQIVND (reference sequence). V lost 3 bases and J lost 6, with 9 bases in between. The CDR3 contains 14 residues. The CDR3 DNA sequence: TGTGCCAGTAGTATCGACAGATCTAATTCACCCCTCCACTTT. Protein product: CASSIDRSNSPLHF.

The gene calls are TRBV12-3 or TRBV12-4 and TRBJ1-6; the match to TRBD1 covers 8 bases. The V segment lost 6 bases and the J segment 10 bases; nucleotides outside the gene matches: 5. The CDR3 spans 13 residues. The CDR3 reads CASRLTGESPLHF. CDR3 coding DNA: TGTGCCAGCAGACTGACAGGGGAATCACCCCTCCACTTT.

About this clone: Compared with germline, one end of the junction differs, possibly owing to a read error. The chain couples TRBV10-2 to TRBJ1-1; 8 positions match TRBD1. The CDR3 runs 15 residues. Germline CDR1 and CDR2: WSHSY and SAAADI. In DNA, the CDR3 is TGCGCCAGCAGTGAGTCTCGGACAGGGAACGCTGAAGCTTTCTTT. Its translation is CASSESRTGNAEAFF.

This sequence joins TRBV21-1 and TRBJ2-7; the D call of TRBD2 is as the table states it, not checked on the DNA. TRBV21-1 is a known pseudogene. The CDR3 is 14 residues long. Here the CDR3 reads CASSPDGSSYEQYF. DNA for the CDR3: TGTGCCAGCAGCCCGGACGGGAGCTCCTACGAGCAGTACTTC.

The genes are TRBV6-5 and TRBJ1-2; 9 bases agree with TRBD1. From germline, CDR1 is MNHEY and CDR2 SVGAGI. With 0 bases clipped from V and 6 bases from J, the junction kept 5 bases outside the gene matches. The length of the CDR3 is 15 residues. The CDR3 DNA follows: TGTGCCAGCAGTTACTCGAGTTGGGACAGGGATGGCTACACCTTC. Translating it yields CASSYSSWDRDGYTF.

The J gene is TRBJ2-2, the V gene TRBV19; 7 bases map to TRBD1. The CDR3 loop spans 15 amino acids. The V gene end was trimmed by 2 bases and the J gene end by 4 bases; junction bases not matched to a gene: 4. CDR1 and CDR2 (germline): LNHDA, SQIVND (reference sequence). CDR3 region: CASSITGVGTGELFF. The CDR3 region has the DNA TGTGCCAGTAGTATAACAGGGGTGGGCACCGGGGAGCTGTTTTTT.

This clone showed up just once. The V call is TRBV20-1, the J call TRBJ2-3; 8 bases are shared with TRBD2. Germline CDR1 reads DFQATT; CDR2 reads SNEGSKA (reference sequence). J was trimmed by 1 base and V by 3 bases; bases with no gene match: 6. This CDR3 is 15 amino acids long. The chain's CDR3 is CSASSGNGGTDTQYF. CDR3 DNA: TGCAGTGCTAGTAGCGGGAATGGGGGCACAGATACGCAGTATTTT.

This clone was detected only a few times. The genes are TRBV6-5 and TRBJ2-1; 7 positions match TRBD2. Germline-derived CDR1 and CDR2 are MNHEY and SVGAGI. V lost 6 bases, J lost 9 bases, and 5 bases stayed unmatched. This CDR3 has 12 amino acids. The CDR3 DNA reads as TGTGCCAGCAGACCTGGCGGGGGTGAGCAGTTCTTC. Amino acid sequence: CASRPGGGEQFF.

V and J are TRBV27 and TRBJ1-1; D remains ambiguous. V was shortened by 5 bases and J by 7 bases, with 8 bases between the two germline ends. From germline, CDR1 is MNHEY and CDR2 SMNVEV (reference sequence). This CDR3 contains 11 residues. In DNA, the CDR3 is TGTGCCAGCAGTACCGGGTATGAAGCTTTCTTT. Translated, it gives CASSTGYEAFF.

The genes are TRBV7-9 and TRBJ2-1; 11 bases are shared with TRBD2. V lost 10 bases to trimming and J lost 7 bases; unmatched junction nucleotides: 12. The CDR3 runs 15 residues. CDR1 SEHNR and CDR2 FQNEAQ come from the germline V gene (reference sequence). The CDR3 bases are TGTGCCACCAGGGGAGGTCTAGCGGGAGGTAATGAGCAGTTCTTC. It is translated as CATRGGLAGGNEQFF.

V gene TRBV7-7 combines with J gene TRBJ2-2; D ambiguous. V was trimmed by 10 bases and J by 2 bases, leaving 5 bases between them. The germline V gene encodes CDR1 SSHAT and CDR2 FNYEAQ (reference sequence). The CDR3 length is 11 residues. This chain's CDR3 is CATTNTGELFF. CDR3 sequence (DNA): TGTGCCACCACAAACACCGGGGAGCTGTTTTTT. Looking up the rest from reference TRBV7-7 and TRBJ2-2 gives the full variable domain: GAGVSQSPRYKVTKRGQDVTLRCDPISSHATLYWYQQALGQGPEFLTYFNYEAQPDKSGLPSDRFSAERPEGSISTLTIQRTEQRDSAMYRCATTNTGELFFGEGSRLTVL.

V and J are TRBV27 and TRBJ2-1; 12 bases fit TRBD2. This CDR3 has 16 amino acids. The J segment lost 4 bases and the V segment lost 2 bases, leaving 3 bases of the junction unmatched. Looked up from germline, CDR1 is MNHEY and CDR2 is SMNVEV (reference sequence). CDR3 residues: CASSLPGLAGYNEQFF. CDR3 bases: TGTGCCAGCAGTTTACCCGGACTAGCGGGGTACAATGAGCAGTTCTTC.

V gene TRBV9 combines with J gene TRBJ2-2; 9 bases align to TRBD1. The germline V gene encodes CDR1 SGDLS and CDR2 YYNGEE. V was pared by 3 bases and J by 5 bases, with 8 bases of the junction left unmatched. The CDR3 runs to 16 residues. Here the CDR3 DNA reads TGTGCCAGCAGCGCACCGGGACAGGGAATAACCGGGGAGCTGTTTTTT. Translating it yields CASSAPGQGITGELFF.

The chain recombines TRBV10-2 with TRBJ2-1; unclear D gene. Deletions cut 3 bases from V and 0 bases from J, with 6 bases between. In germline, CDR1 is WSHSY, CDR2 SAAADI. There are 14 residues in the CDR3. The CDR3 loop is CASSEVSSYNEQFF. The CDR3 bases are TGCGCCAGCAGTGAAGTGAGCTCCTACAATGAGCAGTTCTTC.

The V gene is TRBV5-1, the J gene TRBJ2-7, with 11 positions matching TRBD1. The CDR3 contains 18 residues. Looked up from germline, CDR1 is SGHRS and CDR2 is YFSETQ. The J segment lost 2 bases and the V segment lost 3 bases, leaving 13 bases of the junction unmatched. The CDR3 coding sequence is TGCGCCAGCAGCTCGCTCGGGACAGGGGGTCGATTTACCTACGAGCAGTACTTC. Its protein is CASSSLGTGGRFTYEQYF.

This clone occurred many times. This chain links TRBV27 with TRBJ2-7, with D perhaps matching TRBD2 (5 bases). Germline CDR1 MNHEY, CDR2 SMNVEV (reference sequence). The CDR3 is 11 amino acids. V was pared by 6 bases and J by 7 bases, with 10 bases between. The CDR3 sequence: CASSLSGEQYF. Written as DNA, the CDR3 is TGTGCCAGCAGCCTGAGCGGAGAGCAGTACTTC.

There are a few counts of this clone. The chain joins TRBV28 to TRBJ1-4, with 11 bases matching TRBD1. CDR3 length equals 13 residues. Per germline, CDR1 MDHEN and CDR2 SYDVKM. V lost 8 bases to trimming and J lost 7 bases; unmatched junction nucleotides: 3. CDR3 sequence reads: CASGTGGGEKLFF. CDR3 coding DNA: TGTGCCAGCGGGACAGGGGGAGGTGAAAAACTGTTTTTT.

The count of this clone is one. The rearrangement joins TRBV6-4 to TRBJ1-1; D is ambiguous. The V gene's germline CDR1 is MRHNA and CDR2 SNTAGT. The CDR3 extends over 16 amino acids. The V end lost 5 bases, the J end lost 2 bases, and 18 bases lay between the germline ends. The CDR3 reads CASSPSRSMGNTEAFF. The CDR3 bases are TGTGCCAGCAGTCCCTCGAGGTCAATGGGTAACACTGAAGCTTTCTTT.